The rows below give T cell receptor beta chains drawn from one sample of a study of spatial heterogeneity in lung cancer. In TCRdb, the 5' RACE reads were re-called with MiXCR into one record per CDR3 protein. The sample carries roughly 15,000 distinct CDR3 sequences, 19% recorded once. Sequenced here: PBMCs, sampled at follow-up. Receptor source: a male donor with early-stage non-small cell lung cancer. The conserved cysteine and the conserved F or W are not part of the CDR3 here.

>TRBV9|11
ASSPTGGETQY
>TRBV2|10
ASSEATDTQY
>TRBV11-2|12
ASSLDNVGTEAF
>TRBV7-2|13
ASSSLAGGQETQY
>TRBV7-3|13
ASSLVGDGQETQY
>TRBV9|12
ASNLGVTDTEAF
>TRBV11-3|12
ASRAVATNEKLF
>TRBV7-9|12
ASSLVTGITEAF
>TRBV5-1|12
ASSWAGPSQEQY
>TRBV20-1|13
SARDPRLATNEQY
>TRBV7-9|14
ASSLGAPRFNEKLF
>TRBV10-3|10
AITNLGTEAF
>TRBV12-3/TRBV12-4|12
ASPGQPNTGELF
>TRBV4-1|13
ASSQTGTGNTEAF
>TRBV6-2/TRBV6-3|13
ASSYEGAGGGELF
>TRBV6-1|11
ASSTLIYTEAF
>TRBV7-9|10
ASSADGTEAF
>TRBV6-5|13
ASTKPGLGSYEQY
>TRBV7-9|11
ASRETATDTQY
>TRBV9|12
ASSVSPLVGELF
>TRBV7-9|12
ASSEPGQGTEAF
>TRBV27|12
ASTLDGSSYEQY
>TRBV4-1|15
ASSQDPGDRAIYEQY
>TRBV12-3/TRBV12-4|11
ASSSETPDTQY
>TRBV18|10
ASSPTAYGYT
>TRBV20-1|12
SARDLTGPDTQY
>TRBV10-3|11
AISEVRVEKLF
>TRBV15|11
ATSRNGQGATF
>TRBV11-2|14
AGSSRLAGAYNEQF
>TRBV29-1|9
SVEHDRPTH
>TRBV6-1|12
ASKRVAGGHEQF
>TRBV5-1|12
ASSIGQETDTQY
>TRBV5-8|15
ASSLAGSGGPMDTQY
>TRBV5-1|14
ASSSGLAMKKYGYT
>TRBV11-2|10
ASSLVGFEQY
>TRBV12-3/TRBV12-4|11
ASSPGALLGYT
>TRBV11-2|13
ASSLLKRLLNEQF
>TRBV18|11
ASSPPEFGELF
>TRBV7-9|11
ASSKLNTGELF
>TRBV19|12
ASSMGRGPETQY
>TRBV9|11
ASSRGPTYEQY
>TRBV5-4|12
ASRSGTGGSEQF
>TRBV12-3/TRBV12-4|11
ASQGRREETQY
>TRBV9|13
ASSPPGETNEKLF
>TRBV7-9|12
ASSTGLSTDTQY
>TRBV7-2|12
ASSLGGGNQPQH